The source of this TCR beta chain is a study of blood T cell repertoires in COVID-19. In the study overall: Nucleic acid was either cDNA or gDNA, and it came from T cells, B-cell-depleted T cells, or PBMCs.

The authors' processing: Amplifying reference gene primers gave estimates of nucleated cell counts. The table came from immunoSEQ multiplex PCR; TCRdb's copy has only in-frame clones and leaves some out. V, J and clone size are those of that table, while D and trimming were read from the DNA. The sample carries roughly 150,000 clones, more than 65% recorded once. Unmatched junction bases numbered 14, after V lost 6 bases and J lost 5 bases. Germline loops: CDR1 WNHNN, CDR2 SYGVQD (reference sequence). The CDR3 is made up of 16 amino acids. V gene TRBV10-1 combines with J gene TRBJ2-5, with 8 bases fitting TRBD2. What was sequenced was peripheral blood. The clonotype comes from an elderly woman with active or convalescent COVID-19. The CDR3 bases are TGCGCCAGCAGCTTAGGAGGACTAGCAGAAGGGGAGACCCAGTACTTC. This codes for CASSLGGLAEGETQYF.